The entry below describes one TCR beta chain. Germline V gene sequence: CDR1 LGHNA, CDR2 YSLEER. The CDR3 is made up of 13 amino acids. Trimming removed 3 bases from V and 6 bases from J, with 10 bases in between. Sequencing was performed with immunoSEQ multiplex PCR; in TCRdb, only in-frame clones are kept and a portion is missing. The sample records under 250,000 clones, roughly 82% being singletons. The data were taken from a study of blood T cell repertoires in COVID-19. Overall study context: PBMCs, B-cell-depleted T cells, or T cells were the source of the cDNA or gDNA that made up the material.

Sequences were obtained from peripheral blood. The clonotype was recovered from a man between 50 and 59 years old with active or convalescent COVID-19. The rearrangement joins TRBV4-3 to TRBJ2-3; no clear D gene. The CDR3 nucleotides read TGCGCCAGCAGCCACCTGCCCGGGGATACGCAGTATTTT. Its translation is CASSHLPGDTQYF.